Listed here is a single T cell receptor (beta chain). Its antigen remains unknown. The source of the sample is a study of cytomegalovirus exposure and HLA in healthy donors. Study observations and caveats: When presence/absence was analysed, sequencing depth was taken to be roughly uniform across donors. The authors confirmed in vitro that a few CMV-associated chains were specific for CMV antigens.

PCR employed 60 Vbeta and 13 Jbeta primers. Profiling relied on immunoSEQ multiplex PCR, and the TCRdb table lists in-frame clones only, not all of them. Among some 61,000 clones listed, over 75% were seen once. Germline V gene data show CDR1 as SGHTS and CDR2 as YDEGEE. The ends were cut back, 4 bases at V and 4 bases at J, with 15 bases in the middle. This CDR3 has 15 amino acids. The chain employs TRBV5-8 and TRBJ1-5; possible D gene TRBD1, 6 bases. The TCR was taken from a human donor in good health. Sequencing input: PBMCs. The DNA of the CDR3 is TGTGCCAGCAGCCCGGGTCGGCAGGGGAATCAGCCCCAGCATTTT. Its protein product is CASSPGRQGNQPQHF.